Below, 9 T cell receptor beta chains from the same sample are listed, as sequenced in a study of cytomegalovirus exposure and HLA in healthy donors. The study ran its PCR with 60 Vbeta and 13 Jbeta primers. The method was immunoSEQ multiplex PCR; TCRdb's version includes in-frame clones alone and lacks a portion of them. This sample has over 150,000 clones; 80% occur once, and the top ten carry approximately 6.8%. The sequenced sample was PBMCs. These receptors all stem from a man under 40 in good health and CMV-seropositive.

This chain uses TRBV7-9 with TRBJ1-2; the D gene is possibly TRBD1 (6 bases). This CDR3 region has 14 residues. Germline V gene data show CDR1 as SEHNR and CDR2 as FQNEAQ (reference sequence). Trimming stripped 2 bases from V and 6 bases from J, with 13 bases between. The chain's CDR3 is CASSLTGQGDGYTF. The CDR3, as DNA: TGTGCCAGCAGCTTAACAGGGCAGGGTGATGGCTACACCTTC.

The V call is TRBV6-4, the J call TRBJ2-7, with a possible D match to TRBD1 (5 bases). The germline V gene encodes CDR1 MRHNA and CDR2 SNTAGT. This CDR3 region has 13 residues. Trimming pared 4 bases from V and 3 bases from J, leaving 10 bases between. The CDR3 sequence: CASSADSHYEQYF. DNA for the CDR3: TGTGCCAGCAGTGCTGACAGTCACTACGAGCAGTACTTC.

The chain couples TRBV7-9 to TRBJ2-5; 14 bases match TRBD2. Germline V gives CDR1 SEHNR, CDR2 FQNEAQ (reference sequence). The CDR3 runs 17 residues. The ends lost 5 bases at V and 5 bases at J; junction bases unmatched: 10. The CDR3 nucleotides are TGTGCCAGCAGCGCCGCCGGGACTAGCGGGGGTAGGGAGACCCAGTACTTC. Amino acid sequence: CASSAAGTSGGRETQYF.

V and J are TRBV5-1 and TRBJ2-2, with 7 bases matching TRBD1. Germline trimming cut 4 bases from V and 5 bases from J; bases unmatched to any gene: 11. This CDR3 has 16 residues. The germline CDR1 and CDR2 sequences are SGHRS and YFSETQ. As DNA, the CDR3 is TGCGCCAGCAGCGGAGCCGGGACAGCAGGTACCGGGGAGCTGTTTTTT. It codes for CASSGAGTAGTGELFF.

Details on this clone: Other DNA sequences in this sample translate to the same CDR3. J is TRBJ2-3 and V is TRBV5-1; no clear D gene. This CDR3 region has 14 residues. CDR1 and CDR2 (germline): SGHRS, YFSETQ. Trimming removed 2 bases from V and 0 bases from J, with 7 bases in between. The CDR3 here is CASSFELSTDTQYF. CDR3 sequence (DNA): TGCGCCAGCAGCTTTGAGCTCAGCACAGATACGCAGTATTTT. Full variable domain (outside the CDR3, taken from reference TRBV5-1 and TRBJ2-3): KAGVTQTPRYLIKTRGQQVTLSCSPISGHRSVSWYQQTPGQGLQFLFEYFSETQRNKGNFPGRFSGRQFSNSRSEMNVSTLELGDSALYLCASSFELSTDTQYFGPGTRLTVL.

This clone was detected a few times. The CDR3: CASKTGQGAYNEQFF. Here the CDR3 DNA reads TGTGCCAGCAAGACGGGACAGGGGGCCTACAATGAGCAGTTCTTC. This chain uses TRBV6-1 with TRBJ2-1, with 11 bases fitting TRBD1. From germline, CDR1 is MNHNS and CDR2 SASEGT. The junction had 4 bases not matched to a gene; V was cut back by 7 bases and J by 2 bases. The CDR3 consists of 15 residues.

This rearrangement joins TRBV6-1 to TRBJ2-5; D is perhaps TRBD1 (8 bases). Germline lookup yields CDR1 MNHNS and CDR2 SASEGT. The CDR3 has 15 residues. Deletions cut 2 bases from V and 4 bases from J, with 14 bases between. Here the CDR3 DNA reads TGTGCCAGCAGTGAAAACAGGGGGGAGGGAGAGACCCAGTACTTC. Translating it yields CASSENRGEGETQYF.

The chain combines TRBV29-1 with TRBJ1-4; 9 bases are a match to TRBD1. This CDR3 contains 17 residues. V shed 0 bases, J shed 8 bases, and the junction held 13 bases outside the gene matches. The germline V gene has CDR1 SQVTM and CDR2 ANQGSEA. As DNA, the CDR3 is TGCAGCGTTGAAGACCCCGATACCACAGGGGGCGCAGAAAAACTGTTTTTT. Translated: CSVEDPDTTGGAEKLFF.

This clone was detected only a few times. The chain links TRBV29-1 to TRBJ2-7, with D perhaps TRBD1 (5 bases). Germline V lookup: CDR1 SQVTM, CDR2 ANQGSEA. The CDR3 loop spans 13 amino acids. The V and J ends lost 5 bases and 1 base respectively, with 12 bases between them. The CDR3 spells CSVLDIRSYEQYF. CDR3 DNA sequence: TGCAGCGTTCTGGACATCAGGTCCTACGAGCAGTACTTC.